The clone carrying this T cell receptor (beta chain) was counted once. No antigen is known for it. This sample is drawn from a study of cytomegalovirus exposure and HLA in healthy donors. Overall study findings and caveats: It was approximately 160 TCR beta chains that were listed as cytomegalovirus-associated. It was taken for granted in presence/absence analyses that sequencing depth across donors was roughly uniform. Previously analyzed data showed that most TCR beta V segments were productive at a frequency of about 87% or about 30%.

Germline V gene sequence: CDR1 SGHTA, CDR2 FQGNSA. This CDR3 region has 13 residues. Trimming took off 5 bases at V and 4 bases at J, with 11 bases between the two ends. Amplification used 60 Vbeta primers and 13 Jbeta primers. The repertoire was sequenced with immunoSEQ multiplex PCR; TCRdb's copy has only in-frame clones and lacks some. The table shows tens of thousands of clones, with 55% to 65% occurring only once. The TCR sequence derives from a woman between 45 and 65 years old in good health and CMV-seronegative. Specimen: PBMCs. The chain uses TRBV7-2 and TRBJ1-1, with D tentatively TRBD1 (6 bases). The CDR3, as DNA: TGTGCCAGCAGCAGGCAGGGGCGCACTGAAGCTTTCTTT. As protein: CASSRQGRTEAFF. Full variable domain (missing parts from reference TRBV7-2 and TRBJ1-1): GAGVSQSPSNKVTEKGKDVELRCDPISGHTALYWYRQSLGQGLEFLIYFQGNSAPDKSGLPSDRFSAERTGGSVSTLTIQRTQQEDSAVYLCASSRQGRTEAFFGQGTRLTVV.